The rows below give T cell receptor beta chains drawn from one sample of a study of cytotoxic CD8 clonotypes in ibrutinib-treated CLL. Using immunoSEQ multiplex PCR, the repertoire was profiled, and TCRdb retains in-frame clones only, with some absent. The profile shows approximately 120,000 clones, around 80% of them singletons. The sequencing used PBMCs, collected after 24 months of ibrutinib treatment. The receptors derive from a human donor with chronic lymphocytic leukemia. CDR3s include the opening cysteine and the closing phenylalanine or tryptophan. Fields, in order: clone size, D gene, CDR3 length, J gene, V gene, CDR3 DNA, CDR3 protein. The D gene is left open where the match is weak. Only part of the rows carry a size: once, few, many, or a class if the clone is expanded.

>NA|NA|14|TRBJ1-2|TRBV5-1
TGCGCCAGCAGCTTGGTTCATGCGGGGTATGGCTACACCTTC
CASSLVHAGYGYTF
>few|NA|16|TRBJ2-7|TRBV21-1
TGTGCCAGCAGCAAGCCCCGGGACCCACAGACCCACGAGCAGTACTTC
CASSKPRDPQTHEQYF
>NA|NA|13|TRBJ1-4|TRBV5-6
TGTGCCAGCAGCCTGACCGGGAGTGAAAAACTGTTTTTT
CASSLTGSEKLFF
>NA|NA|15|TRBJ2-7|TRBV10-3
TGTGCCATCAGTGATTCGGGAAGGAGCTCCTACGAGCAGTACTTC
CAISDSGRSSYEQYF
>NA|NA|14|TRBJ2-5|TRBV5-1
TGCGCCAGCAGCTTGTGGCCGGACCAAGAGACCCAGTACTTC
CASSLWPDQETQYF
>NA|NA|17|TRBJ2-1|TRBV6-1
TGTGCCAGCAGTGCGACAAGGGGGGCGTCTAGTCACAATGAGCAGTTCTTC
CASSATRGASSHNEQFF
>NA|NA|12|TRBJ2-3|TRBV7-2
TGTGCCAGCAGCTACTATGGGGATACGCAGTATTTT
CASSYYGDTQYF
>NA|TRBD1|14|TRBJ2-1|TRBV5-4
TGTGCCAGCAGCTCCGGGACAGACTACAATGAGCAGTTCTTC
CASSSGTDYNEQFF
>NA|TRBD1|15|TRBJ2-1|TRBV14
TGTGCCAGCAGCACCGACAGGGTATCTTGGGATGAGCAGTTCTTC
CASSTDRVSWDEQFF
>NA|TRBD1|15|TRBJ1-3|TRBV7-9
TGTGCCAGCACCAATAGACAGGGCGGCGGAAACACCATATATTTT
CASTNRQGGGNTIYF
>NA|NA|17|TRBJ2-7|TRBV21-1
TGTGCCAGCAGCAAAACCCACAGACAGGGGACAGATTACGAGCAGTACTTC
CASSKTHRQGTDYEQYF
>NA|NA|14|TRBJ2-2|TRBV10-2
TGCGCCAGCATGGACAGCGCGAACACCGGGGAGCTGTTTTTT
CASMDSANTGELFF
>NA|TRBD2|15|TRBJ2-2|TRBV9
TGTGCCAGCAGCCCACTAGCGACGAACACCGGGGAGCTGTTTTTT
CASSPLATNTGELFF
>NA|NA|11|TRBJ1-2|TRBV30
TGTGCCTGGAGCGGACCCCCTGTCTACACCTTC
CAWSGPPVYTF
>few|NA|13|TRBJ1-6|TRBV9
TGTGCCAGCAGCGTACGCCCCCTTAGGGCCCTCCACTTT
CASSVRPLRALHF
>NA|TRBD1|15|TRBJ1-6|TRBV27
TGTGCCAGCAGTGGGGACGACAGGGGAAATTCACCCCTCCACTTT
CASSGDDRGNSPLHF
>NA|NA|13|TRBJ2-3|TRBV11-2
TGTGCCAGCAGCTTAGGGGGGAGAGATACGCAGTATTTT
CASSLGGRDTQYF
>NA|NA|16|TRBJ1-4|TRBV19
TGTGCCAGTAGTATAGATAAGACCCCGTCGAATGAAAAACTGTTTTTT
CASSIDKTPSNEKLFF
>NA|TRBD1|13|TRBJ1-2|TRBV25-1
TGTGCCAGCAGTGGCGGACAGGGGTTTGGCTACACCTTC
CASSGGQGFGYTF
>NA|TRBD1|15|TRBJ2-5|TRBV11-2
TGTGCCAGCAGCTTAGACTCAGGGGGCCGGGAGACCCAGTACTTC
CASSLDSGGRETQYF
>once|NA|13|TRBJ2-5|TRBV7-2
TGTGCCAGCAGCTCCTGGGTTAGAGAGACCCAGTACTTC
CASSSWVRETQYF
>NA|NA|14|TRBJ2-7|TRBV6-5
TGTGCCAGCAGTTCCCTGCGCGTCTCACACGAGCAGTACTTC
CASSSLRVSHEQYF
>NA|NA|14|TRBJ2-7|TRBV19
TGTGCCAGTAGTATCAGGACTCATACCTACGAGCAGTACTTC
CASSIRTHTYEQYF
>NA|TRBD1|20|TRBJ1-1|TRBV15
TGTGCCACCAGCAGAGATATGGGGTGGGGGACAGGGGGCTTGAACACTGAAGCTTTCTTT
CATSRDMGWGTGGLNTEAFF
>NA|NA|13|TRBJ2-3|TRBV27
TGTGCCAGCAGTTTCGTTAGCACAGATACGCAGTATTTT
CASSFVSTDTQYF
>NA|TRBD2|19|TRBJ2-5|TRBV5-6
TGTGCCAGCAGCTTGGTTGGGTGGAATAGCGGGGCGCCACAAGAGACCCAGTACTTC
CASSLVGWNSGAPQETQYF
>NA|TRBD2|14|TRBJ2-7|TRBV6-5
TGTGCCAGCAGTGGTACGGGGGGGCGTCACGAGCAGTACTTC
CASSGTGGRHEQYF
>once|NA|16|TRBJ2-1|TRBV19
TGTGCCAGTAGTATAGCGGGGGTAGCGGTATACAATGAGCAGTTCTTC
CASSIAGVAVYNEQFF
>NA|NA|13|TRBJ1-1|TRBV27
TGTGCCAGCAGTTTAGTTCGGGGTTGGGGAGCTTTCTTT
CASSLVRGWGAFF
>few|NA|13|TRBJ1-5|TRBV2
TGTGCCGGGGCGGAAACACCCGATCAGCCCCAGCATTTT
CAGAETPDQPQHF
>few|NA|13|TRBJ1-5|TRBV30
TGTGCCTGGAGCGTTTATAGCAATCAGCCCCAGCATTTT
CAWSVYSNQPQHF
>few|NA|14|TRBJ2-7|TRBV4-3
TGCGCCAGCAGCCAAGGGAAGGGTTCCTACGAGCAGTACTTC
CASSQGKGSYEQYF
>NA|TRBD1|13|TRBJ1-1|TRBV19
TGTGCCAGTCGGGACAGGGCAGGGACTGAAGCTTTCTTT
CASRDRAGTEAFF
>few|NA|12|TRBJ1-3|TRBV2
TGTGCCAGCAGCCCTGCAGCAAACACCATATATTTT
CASSPAANTIYF
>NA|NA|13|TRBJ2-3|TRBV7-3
TGTGCCAGCAGCTCCCAAGCCCCAGATACGCAGTATTTT
CASSSQAPDTQYF
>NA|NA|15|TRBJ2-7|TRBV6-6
TGTGCCAGCAGTTACCAGACAGATAGCTCCTACGAGCAGTACTTC
CASSYQTDSSYEQYF
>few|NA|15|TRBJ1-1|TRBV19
TGTGCCAGTAGTACCACCGGGGGCTGGGTCACTGAAGCTTTCTTT
CASSTTGGWVTEAFF
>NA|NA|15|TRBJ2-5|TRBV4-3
TGCGCCAGCAGCCAAGTCTCGGGGGAGAAAGAGACCCAGTACTTC
CASSQVSGEKETQYF
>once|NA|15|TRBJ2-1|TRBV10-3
TGTGCCATCAGTGAGTCAAGGGGACTCTACAATGAGCAGTTCTTC
CAISESRGLYNEQFF
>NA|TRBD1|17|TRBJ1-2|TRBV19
TGTGCCAGTAGGTTCGGGACAGGGGGCGCCAGGGGCTATGGCTACACCTTC
CASRFGTGGARGYGYTF
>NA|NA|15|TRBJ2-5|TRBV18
TGTGCCAGCTCACCACCCGGGCTAAGGTTTGAGACCCAGTACTTC
CASSPPGLRFETQYF
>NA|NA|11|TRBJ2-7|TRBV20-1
TGCAGTGCTGTGGGGACCTACGAGCAGTACTTC
CSAVGTYEQYF
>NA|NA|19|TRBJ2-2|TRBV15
TGTGCCACCAGCAGAACAAGGGGACGAGGGCTCCGGAACACCGGGGAGCTGTTTTTT
CATSRTRGRGLRNTGELFF
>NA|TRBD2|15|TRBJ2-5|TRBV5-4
TGTGCCAGCAGCTTGGATAGCGGGGGACAAGAGACCCAGTACTTC
CASSLDSGGQETQYF
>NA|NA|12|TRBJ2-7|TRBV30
TGTGCTTGGAGTGTACGGAACTCCCAGCCCCACTTC
CAWSVRNSQPHF
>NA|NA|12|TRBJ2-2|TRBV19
TGTGCCAGTATGTCCTACACCGGGGAGCTGTTTTTT
CASMSYTGELFF